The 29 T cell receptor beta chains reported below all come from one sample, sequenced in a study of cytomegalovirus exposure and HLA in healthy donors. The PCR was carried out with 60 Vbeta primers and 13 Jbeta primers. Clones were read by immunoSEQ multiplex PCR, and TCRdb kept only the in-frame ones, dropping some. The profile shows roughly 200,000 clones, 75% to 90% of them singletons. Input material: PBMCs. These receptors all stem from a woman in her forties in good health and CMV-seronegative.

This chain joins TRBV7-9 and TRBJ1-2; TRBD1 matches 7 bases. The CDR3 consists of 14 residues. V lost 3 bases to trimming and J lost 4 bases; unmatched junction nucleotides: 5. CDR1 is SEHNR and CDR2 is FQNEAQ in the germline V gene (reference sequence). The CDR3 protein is CASSLGGQSYGYTF. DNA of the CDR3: TGTGCCAGCAGCTTGGGGGGACAGAGCTATGGCTACACCTTC. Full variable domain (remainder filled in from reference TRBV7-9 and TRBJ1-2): DTGVSQNPRHKITKRGQNVTFRCDPISEHNRLYWYRQTLGQGPEFLTYFQNEAQLEKSRLLSDRFSAERPKGSFSTLEIQRTEQGDSAMYLCASSLGGQSYGYTFGSGTRLTVV.

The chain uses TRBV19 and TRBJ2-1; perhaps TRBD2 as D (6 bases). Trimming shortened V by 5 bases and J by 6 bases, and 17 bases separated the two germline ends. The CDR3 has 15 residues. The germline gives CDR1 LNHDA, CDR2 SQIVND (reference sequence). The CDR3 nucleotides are TGTGCCAGTAGTGCGGCTAGCGCCCTGGTCAATGAGCAGTTCTTC. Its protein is CASSAASALVNEQFF.

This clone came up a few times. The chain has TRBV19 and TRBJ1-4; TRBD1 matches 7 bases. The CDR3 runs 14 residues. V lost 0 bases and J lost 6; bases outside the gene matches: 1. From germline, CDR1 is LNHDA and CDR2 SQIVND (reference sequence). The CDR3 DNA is TGTGCCAGTAGTATAGAGACAGGGCATGAAAAACTGTTTTTT. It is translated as CASSIETGHEKLFF. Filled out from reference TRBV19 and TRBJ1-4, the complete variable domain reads DGGITQSPKYLFRKEGQNVTLSCEQNLNHDAMYWYRQDPGQGLRLIYYSQIVNDFQKGDIAEGYSVSREKKESFPLTVTSAQKNPTAFYLCASSIETGHEKLFFGSGTQLSVL.

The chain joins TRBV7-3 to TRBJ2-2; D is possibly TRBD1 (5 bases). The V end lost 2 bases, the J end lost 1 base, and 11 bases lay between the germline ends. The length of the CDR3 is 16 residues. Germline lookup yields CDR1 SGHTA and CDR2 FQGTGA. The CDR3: CASSLLAGLNTGELFF. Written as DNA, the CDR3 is TGTGCCAGCAGCTTATTGGCAGGGCTGAACACCGGGGAGCTGTTTTTT.

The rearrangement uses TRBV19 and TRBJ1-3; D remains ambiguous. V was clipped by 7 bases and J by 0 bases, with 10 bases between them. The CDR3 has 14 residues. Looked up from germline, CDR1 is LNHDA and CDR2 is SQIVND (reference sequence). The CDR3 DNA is TGTGCCAGTACCCTTAGATCCTCTGGAAACACCATATATTTT. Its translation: CASTLRSSGNTIYF.

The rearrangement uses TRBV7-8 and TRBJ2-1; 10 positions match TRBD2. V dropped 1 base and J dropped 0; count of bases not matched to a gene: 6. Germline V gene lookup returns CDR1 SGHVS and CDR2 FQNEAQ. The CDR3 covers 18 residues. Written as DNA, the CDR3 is TGTGCCAGCAGCTTAGTTGTCCTAGCGGGAGTCTCCTACAATGAGCAGTTCTTC. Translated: CASSLVVLAGVSYNEQFF.

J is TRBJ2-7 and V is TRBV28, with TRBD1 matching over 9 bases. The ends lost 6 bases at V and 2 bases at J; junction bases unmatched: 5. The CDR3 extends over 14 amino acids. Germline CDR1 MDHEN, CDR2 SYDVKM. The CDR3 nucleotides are TGTGCCAGCAGAGTACAGGGGGCGCCCTACGAGCAGTACTTC. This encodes CASRVQGAPYEQYF.

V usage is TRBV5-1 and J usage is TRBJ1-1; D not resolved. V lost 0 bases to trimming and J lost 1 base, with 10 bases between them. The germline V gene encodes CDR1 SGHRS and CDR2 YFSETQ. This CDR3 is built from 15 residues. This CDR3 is CASSLGLGANTEAFF. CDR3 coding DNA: TGCGCCAGCAGCTTGGGGTTAGGAGCGAACACTGAAGCTTTCTTT.

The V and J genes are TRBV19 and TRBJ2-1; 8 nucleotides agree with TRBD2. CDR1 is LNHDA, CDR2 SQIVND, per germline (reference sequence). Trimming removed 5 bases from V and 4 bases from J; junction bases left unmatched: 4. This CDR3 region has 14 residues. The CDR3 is CASSVGLDYNEQFF. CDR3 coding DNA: TGTGCCAGTAGTGTGGGACTAGATTACAATGAGCAGTTCTTC. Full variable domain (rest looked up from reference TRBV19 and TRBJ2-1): DGGITQSPKYLFRKEGQNVTLSCEQNLNHDAMYWYRQDPGQGLRLIYYSQIVNDFQKGDIAEGYSVSREKKESFPLTVTSAQKNPTAFYLCASSVGLDYNEQFFGPGTRLTVL.

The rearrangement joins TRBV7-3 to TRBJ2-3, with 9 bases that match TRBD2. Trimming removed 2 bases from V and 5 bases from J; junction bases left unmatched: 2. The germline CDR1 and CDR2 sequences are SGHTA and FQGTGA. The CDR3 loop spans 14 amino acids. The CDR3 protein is CASSLAGGEDTQYF. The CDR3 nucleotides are TGTGCCAGCAGCTTAGCGGGAGGGGAAGATACGCAGTATTTT.

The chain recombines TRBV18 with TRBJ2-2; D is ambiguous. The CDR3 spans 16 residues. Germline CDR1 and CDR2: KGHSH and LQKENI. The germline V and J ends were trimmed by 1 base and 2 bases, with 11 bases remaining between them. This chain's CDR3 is CASSPLESQNTGELFF. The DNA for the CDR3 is TGTGCCAGCTCACCACTTGAGTCCCAAAACACCGGGGAGCTGTTTTTT.

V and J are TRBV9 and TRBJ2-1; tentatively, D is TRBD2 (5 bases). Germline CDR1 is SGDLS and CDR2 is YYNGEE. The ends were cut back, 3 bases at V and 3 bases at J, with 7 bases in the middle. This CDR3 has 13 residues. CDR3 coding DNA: TGTGCCAGCAGCGGACTACTCTACAATGAGCAGTTCTTC. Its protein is CASSGLLYNEQFF.

DNA of the CDR3: TGTGCCAGTCAGGGCCTCAGCTCTGGGGCCAACGTCCTGACTTTC. It translates to CASQGLSSGANVLTF. This rearrangement joins TRBV19 to TRBJ2-6; maybe TRBD1 (5 bases). This CDR3 has 15 amino acids. In germline, CDR1 is LNHDA, CDR2 SQIVND (reference sequence). V lost 8 bases and J 0 bases, leaving 11 bases between the germline ends. Full variable domain (remainder filled in from reference TRBV19 and TRBJ2-6): DGGITQSPKYLFRKEGQNVTLSCEQNLNHDAMYWYRQDPGQGLRLIYYSQIVNDFQKGDIAEGYSVSREKKESFPLTVTSAQKNPTAFYLCASQGLSSGANVLTFGAGSRLTVL.

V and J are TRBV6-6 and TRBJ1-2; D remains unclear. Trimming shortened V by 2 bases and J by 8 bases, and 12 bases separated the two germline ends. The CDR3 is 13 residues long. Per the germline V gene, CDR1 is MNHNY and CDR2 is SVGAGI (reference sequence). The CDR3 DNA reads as TGTGCCAGCAGTTACGCTGCAGGCCGCGGCTACACCTTC. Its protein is CASSYAAGRGYTF.

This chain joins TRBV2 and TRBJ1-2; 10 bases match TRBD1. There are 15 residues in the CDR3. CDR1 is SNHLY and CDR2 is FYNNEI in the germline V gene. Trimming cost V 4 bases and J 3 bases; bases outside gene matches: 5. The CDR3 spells CASSAGQGIYYGYTF. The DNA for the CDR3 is TGTGCCAGCAGTGCGGGACAGGGGATATACTATGGCTACACCTTC.

This chain's CDR3 is CASSPKTSGRYEQYF. In DNA, the CDR3 is TGTGCCAGTAGTCCCAAGACTAGCGGGAGGTACGAGCAGTACTTC. This chain connects TRBV19 to TRBJ2-7, with TRBD2 matching over 13 bases. There are 15 residues in the CDR3. V was clipped by 5 bases and J by 4 bases; unmatched bases: 5. Germline loops: CDR1 LNHDA, CDR2 SQIVND (reference sequence).

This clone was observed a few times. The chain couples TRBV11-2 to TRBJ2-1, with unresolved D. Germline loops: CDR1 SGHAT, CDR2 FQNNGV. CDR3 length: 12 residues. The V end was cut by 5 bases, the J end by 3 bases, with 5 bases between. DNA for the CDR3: TGTGCCAGCAGCAACTACTACAATGAGCAGTTCTTC. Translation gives CASSNYYNEQFF.

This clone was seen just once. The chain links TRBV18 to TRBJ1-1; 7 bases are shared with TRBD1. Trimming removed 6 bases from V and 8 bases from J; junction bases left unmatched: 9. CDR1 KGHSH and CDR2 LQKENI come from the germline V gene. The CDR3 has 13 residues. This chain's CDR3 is CASSPFDREEAFF. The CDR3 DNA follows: TGTGCCAGCTCGCCCTTTGACAGGGAAGAAGCTTTCTTT. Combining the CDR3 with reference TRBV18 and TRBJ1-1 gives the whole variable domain NAGVMQNPRHLVRRRGQEARLRCSPMKGHSHVYWYRQLPEEGLKFMVYLQKENIIDESGMPKERFSAEFPKEGPSILRIQQVVRGDSAAYFCASSPFDREEAFFGQGTRLTVV.

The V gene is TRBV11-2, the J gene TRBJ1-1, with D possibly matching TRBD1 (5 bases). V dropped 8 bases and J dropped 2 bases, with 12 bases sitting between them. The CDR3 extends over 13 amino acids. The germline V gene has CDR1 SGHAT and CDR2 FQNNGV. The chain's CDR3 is CASLLWGNTEAFF. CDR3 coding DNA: TGTGCCAGCCTATTATGGGGCAACACTGAAGCTTTCTTT.

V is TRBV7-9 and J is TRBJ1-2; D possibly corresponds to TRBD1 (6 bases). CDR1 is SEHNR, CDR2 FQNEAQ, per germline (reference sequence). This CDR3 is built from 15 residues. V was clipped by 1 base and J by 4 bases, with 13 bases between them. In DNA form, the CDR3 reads TGTGCCAGCAGCTTAGTTATAGGGGGTTCCTATGGCTACACCTTC. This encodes CASSLVIGGSYGYTF.

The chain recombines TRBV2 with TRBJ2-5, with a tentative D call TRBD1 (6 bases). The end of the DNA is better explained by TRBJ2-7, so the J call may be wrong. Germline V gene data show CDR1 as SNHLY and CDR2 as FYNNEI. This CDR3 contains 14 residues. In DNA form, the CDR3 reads TGTGCCAGCAGGACGGGACAACCGCCATACGAGCAGTACTTC. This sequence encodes CASRTGQPPYEQYF.

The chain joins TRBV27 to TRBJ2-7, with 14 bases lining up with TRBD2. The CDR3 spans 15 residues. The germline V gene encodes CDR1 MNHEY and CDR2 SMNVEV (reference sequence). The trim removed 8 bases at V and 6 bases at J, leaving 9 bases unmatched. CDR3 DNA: TGTGCCAGCCATCTCGGGACTAGCGGGAGTAGCGAGCAGTACTTC. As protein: CASHLGTSGSSEQYF.

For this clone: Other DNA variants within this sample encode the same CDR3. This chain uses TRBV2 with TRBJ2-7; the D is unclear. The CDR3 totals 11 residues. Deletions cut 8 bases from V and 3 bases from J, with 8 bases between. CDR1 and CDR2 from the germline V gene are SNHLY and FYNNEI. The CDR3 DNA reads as TGTGCCAGCGGCGGCGGCTACGAGCAGTACTTC. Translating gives CASGGGYEQYF.

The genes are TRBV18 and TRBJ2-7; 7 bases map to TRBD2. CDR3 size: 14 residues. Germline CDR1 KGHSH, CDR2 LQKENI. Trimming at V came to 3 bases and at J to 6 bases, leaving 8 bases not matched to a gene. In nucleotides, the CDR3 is TGTGCCAGCTCACCGAGTCGAGCTAGCGGCGAGCAGTACTTC. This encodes CASSPSRASGEQYF.

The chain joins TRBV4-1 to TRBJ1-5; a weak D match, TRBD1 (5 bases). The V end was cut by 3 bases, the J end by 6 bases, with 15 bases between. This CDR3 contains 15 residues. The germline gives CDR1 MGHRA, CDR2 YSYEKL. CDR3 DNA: TGCGCCAGCAGCCACCCAGGGACTAGTAGTCAGCCCCAGCATTTT. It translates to CASSHPGTSSQPQHF.

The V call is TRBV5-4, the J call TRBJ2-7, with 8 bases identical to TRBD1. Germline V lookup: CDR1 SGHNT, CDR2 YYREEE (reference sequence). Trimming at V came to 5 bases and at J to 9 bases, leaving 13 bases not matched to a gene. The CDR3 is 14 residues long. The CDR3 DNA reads TGTGCCAGCAGTTCATGGACAGGGTCTAGGGGGCAGTACTTC. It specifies CASSSWTGSRGQYF.

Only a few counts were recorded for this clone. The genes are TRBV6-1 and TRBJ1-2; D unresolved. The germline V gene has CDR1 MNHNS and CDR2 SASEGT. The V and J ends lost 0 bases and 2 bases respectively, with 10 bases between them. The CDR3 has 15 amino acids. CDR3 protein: CASSEAIGRNYGYTF. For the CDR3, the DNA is TGTGCCAGCAGTGAAGCCATAGGCAGGAACTATGGCTACACCTTC.

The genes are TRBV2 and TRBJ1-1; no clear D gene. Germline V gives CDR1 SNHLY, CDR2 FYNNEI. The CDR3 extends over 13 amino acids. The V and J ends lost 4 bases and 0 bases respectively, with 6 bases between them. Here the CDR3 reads CASSGQVNTEAFF. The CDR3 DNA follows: TGTGCCAGCAGTGGGCAGGTGAACACTGAAGCTTTCTTT.

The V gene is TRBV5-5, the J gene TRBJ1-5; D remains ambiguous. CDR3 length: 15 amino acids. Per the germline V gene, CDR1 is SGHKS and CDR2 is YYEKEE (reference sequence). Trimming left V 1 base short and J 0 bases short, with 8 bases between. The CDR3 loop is CASSLSGNSNQPQHF. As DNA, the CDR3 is TGTGCCAGCAGCTTGAGCGGAAATAGCAATCAGCCCCAGCATTTT.